This TCR beta chain is from a study of shared clonotypes between healthy human individuals. Study-level information: There were three CD4 naive, three CD4 memory, two CD8 naive and one CD8 memory plates per donor. Study observations and caveats: Naive subsets, compared against memory subsets, generally had larger estimated richness values. It was observed that roughly 5.4% of naive CD4 clonotypes were shared across a few donors.

CD45RO-negative, CCR7-positively selected cells formed the naive CD8 fraction, excluding terminally differentiated effector memory CD45RA+ cells. This clone appeared once. Its antigen remains unidentified. Germline loops: CDR1 SGHTS, CDR2 YDEGEE. After removal of 2 bases from V and 4 bases from J, the junction contained 5 bases not matched to a gene. The CDR3 totals 14 residues. Assay used: immunoSEQ multiplex PCR; TCRdb lists only in-frame clones, some missing. The data show approximately 720,000 clones, 92% seen once. This chain joins TRBV5-8 and TRBJ2-7; 8 nucleotides align to TRBD1. The sample taken for sequencing was naive CD8+ T cells sorted from blood. The sequence was obtained from a man younger than 40 in good health. CDR3 residues: CASSFQGANYEQYF. DNA of the CDR3: TGTGCCAGCAGCTTTCAGGGGGCAAATTACGAGCAGTACTTC.